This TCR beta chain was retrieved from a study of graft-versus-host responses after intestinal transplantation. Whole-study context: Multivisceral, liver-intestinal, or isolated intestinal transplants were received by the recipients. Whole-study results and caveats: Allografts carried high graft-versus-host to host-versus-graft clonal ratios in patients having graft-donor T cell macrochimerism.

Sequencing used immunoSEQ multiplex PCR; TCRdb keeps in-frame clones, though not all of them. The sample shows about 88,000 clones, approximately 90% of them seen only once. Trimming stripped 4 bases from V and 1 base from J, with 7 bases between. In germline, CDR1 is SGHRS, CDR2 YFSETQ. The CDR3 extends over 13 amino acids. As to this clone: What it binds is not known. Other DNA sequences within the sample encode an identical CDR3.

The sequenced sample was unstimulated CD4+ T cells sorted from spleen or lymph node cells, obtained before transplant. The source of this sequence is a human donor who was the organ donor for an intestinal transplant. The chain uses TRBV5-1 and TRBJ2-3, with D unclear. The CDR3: CASSPAGTDTQYF. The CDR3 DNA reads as TGCGCCAGCAGCCCCGCGGGCACAGATACGCAGTATTTT.